What follows describes a single T cell receptor beta chain. No antigen is known for it. These data belong to a study of T-cell reconstitution after alpha-beta-depleted transplantation in children. It was with unique molecular identifiers that the TCRbeta library was prepared. TCRdb analysed the PCR reads with MiXCR anew, one entry per CDR3 protein. The sample gives around 600,000 distinct CDR3 sequences, 23% of which show up once; roughly 14% is in the top ten. Study observations and caveats: By one year post-transplant, T-cell counts and diversity largely arose from T cells that were newly produced. Roughly two months post-transplant, alpha-beta T cells reportedly originated from several hundred graft clones that had expanded.

The germline V and J ends were trimmed by 4 bases and 4 bases, with 19 bases remaining between them. CDR1 is SGDLS and CDR2 is YYNGEE in the germline V gene. CDR3 size: 16 residues. The receptor was isolated from a boy under two years old who had a stem cell transplant for acute myeloid leukemia, so the T cells may come from the graft donor. The sample here was PBMCs, mostly from graft donor cells, taken 360 days after TCRalphabeta/CD19-depleted stem cell transplant. The chain is built from TRBV9 and TRBJ2-3; D may be TRBD1 (7 bases). The CDR3 coding sequence is TGTGCCAGCAGCCTACCAGACAGGGAGGTCGCAGATACGCAGTATTTT. This sequence encodes CASSLPDREVADTQYF.